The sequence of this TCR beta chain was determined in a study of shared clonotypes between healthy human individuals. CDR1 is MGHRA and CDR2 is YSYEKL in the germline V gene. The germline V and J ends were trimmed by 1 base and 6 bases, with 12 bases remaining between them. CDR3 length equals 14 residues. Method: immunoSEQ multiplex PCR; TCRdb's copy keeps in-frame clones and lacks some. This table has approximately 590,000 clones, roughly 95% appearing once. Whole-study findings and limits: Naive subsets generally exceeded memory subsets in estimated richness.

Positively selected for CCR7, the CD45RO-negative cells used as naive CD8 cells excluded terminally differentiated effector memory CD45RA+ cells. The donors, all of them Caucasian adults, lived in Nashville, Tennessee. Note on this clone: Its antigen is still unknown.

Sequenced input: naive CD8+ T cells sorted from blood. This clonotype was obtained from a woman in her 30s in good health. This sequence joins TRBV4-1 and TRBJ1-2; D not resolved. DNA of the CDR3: TGCGCCAGCAGCCAAGTTCGCCGCGGAGATGGCTACACCTTC. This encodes CASSQVRRGDGYTF.